Shown below are 21 T cell receptor beta chains from a single sample sequenced in a study of T cell clonality in common variable immunodeficiency. Study-wide results and limits: Common variable immunodeficiency TCR beta sequences reportedly had fewer deletions and N-nucleotide insertions.

Their antigens remain unidentified. Assay used: immunoSEQ multiplex PCR; TCRdb lists only in-frame clones, some missing. Singletons are absent from the sample, which has under 40,000 clones. Sequencing was carried out using peripheral blood mononuclear cells. Every receptor here comes from a human donor with common variable immunodeficiency.

This clone was recorded at least ten times. Coverage ceases 3 residues before the CDR3 finishes, and the germline J gene fills in the end. The chain joins TRBV29-1 to TRBJ2-7, with 7 nucleotides matching TRBD1. This CDR3 has 13 residues. Germline CDR1 and CDR2: SQVTM and ANQGSEA. V dropped 7 bases and J dropped 1; count of bases not matched to a gene: 7. CDR3 DNA, as far as it was read: TGCAGCGCCTATGGGACAGAGTCCTACGAG. This translates into CSAYGTESYE. Given in full, the CDR3 is CSAYGTESYEQYF.

Details on this clone: The read finishes 3 residues shy of the CDR3 end, and the germline J gene is used to complete it. The chain employs TRBV18 and TRBJ1-4; D gene ambiguous. CDR1 is KGHSH, CDR2 LQKENI, per germline. The V end was cut by 2 bases, the J end by 0 bases, with 7 bases between. There are 15 residues in the CDR3. The chain's CDR3 is CASSPSVATNEKLFF. The sequenced part of the CDR3 DNA is TGTGCCAGCTCACCATCCGTCGCAACTAATGAAAAA. Filled out from reference TRBV18 and TRBJ1-4, the complete variable domain reads NAGVMQNPRHLVRRRGQEARLRCSPMKGHSHVYWYRQLPEEGLKFMVYLQKENIIDESGMPKERFSAEFPKEGPSILRIQQVVRGDSAAYFCASSPSVATNEKLFFGSGTQLSVL.

This clone was found many times. The CDR3 end lies 3 residues beyond the end of the read and is filled in from the germline J gene. This chain connects TRBV18 to TRBJ2-1, with TRBD2 identical over 10 bases. The ends lost 3 bases at V and 5 bases at J; junction bases unmatched: 4. The V gene's germline CDR1 is KGHSH and CDR2 LQKENI. The CDR3 length is 15 residues. CDR3 loop: CASSPGTSANNEQFF. The sequenced CDR3 bases are TGTGCCAGCTCACCCGGGACTAGCGCTAACAATGAG.

This clone was seen more than once but under ten times. The read halts 3 residues ahead of the CDR3 end, with the missing end drawn from the germline J gene. This sequence joins TRBV7-6 and TRBJ2-7, with TRBD1 identical over 7 bases. Germline lookup yields CDR1 SGHVS and CDR2 FNYEAQ. The CDR3 is 17 amino acids. V lost 0 bases and J lost 4; bases outside the gene matches: 12. The CDR3 here is CASSLAHSPGQIYEQYF. CDR3 DNA, as far as it was read: TGTGCCAGCAGCTTAGCCCACTCTCCGGGACAGATATACGAG.

This clone was counted many times. The read halts 3 residues ahead of the CDR3 end, with the missing end drawn from the germline J gene. The chain employs TRBV5-1 and TRBJ1-2; TRBD1 aligns across 9 bases. CDR1 SGHRS and CDR2 YFSETQ come from the germline V gene. The CDR3 is 18 amino acids. CDR3 in amino acids: CASSKSTPGQGEGGGYTF. CDR3 DNA (partial): TGCGCCAGCAGCAAGTCTACCCCGGGACAGGGAGAAGGAGGAGGC.

This clone was found a few times. From the germline J gene comes the end of the CDR3, since the read stops 3 residues before it. The chain uses TRBV19 and TRBJ1-5, with 9 bases identical to TRBD1. This CDR3 has 14 amino acids. J was trimmed by 5 bases and V by 7 bases; bases with no gene match: 6. CDR1 is LNHDA and CDR2 is SQIVND in the germline V gene (reference sequence). CDR3 bases read: TGTGCCAGTAATTCCCGACAGGGGGATCAGCCC. It specifies CASNSRQGDQP. The whole CDR3 sequence reads CASNSRQGDQPQHF.

This clone was seen a handful of times. The sequenced fragment ends 3 residues before the CDR3 boundary, so the rest is inferred from the germline J gene. The chain joins TRBV18 to TRBJ1-1; the D is unclear. This CDR3 spans 14 amino acids. V lost 3 bases and J lost 3, with 11 bases in between. Germline V lookup: CDR1 KGHSH, CDR2 LQKENI. CDR3 DNA, as far as it was read: TGTGCCAGCTCACCGTGGGCTGCAGACACTGAA. It translates to CASSPWAADTE. In full, the CDR3 is CASSPWAADTEAFF.

On this clone: From the germline J gene comes the end of the CDR3, since the read stops 3 residues before it. This rearrangement joins TRBV18 to TRBJ1-1; maybe TRBD1 (5 bases). Germline CDR1 and CDR2: KGHSH and LQKENI. This CDR3 has 13 amino acids. The V end was cut by 0 bases, the J end by 5 bases, with 7 bases between. The CDR3 loop reads CASSPPGGTEAFF. The covered CDR3 bases are TGTGCCAGCTCACCACCGGGGGGGACTGAA. The whole variable domain, filled in from reference TRBV18 and TRBJ1-1, reads NAGVMQNPRHLVRRRGQEARLRCSPMKGHSHVYWYRQLPEEGLKFMVYLQKENIIDESGMPKERFSAEFPKEGPSILRIQQVVRGDSAAYFCASSPPGGTEAFFGQGTRLTVV.

About this clone itself: The CDR3 end lies 3 residues beyond the end of the read and is filled in from the germline J gene. The chain carries TRBV6-2 or TRBV6-3 and TRBJ2-7, with D hard to call. The germline CDR1 and CDR2 sequences are MNHEY and SVGEGT. The length of the CDR3 is 15 residues. Trimming pared 6 bases from V and 0 bases from J, leaving 15 bases between. CDR3 region: CASRAFSSSSYEQYF. Incomplete CDR3 DNA: TGTGCCAGCAGAGCTTTCTCCTCTAGCTCCTACGAG.

Concerning this clone itself: The read stops 3 residues short of the end of the CDR3; the missing end is completed from the germline J gene. The V and J genes are TRBV6-2 or TRBV6-3 and TRBJ2-3; 9 positions match TRBD2. CDR3 length equals 15 residues. From germline, CDR1 is MNHEY and CDR2 SVGEGT. After removal of 5 bases from V and 3 bases from J, the junction contained 6 bases not matched to a gene. The covered CDR3 bases are TGTGCCAGCAGTGCGCCGGGACTAGCAACAGATACG. This sequence encodes CASSAPGLATDT. In full, the CDR3 is CASSAPGLATDTQYF.

This clone was seen more than once but under ten times. The DNA ends 3 residues before the CDR3 does, and the rest of the CDR3 is filled in from the germline J gene. The chain has TRBV18 and TRBJ1-1, with D unclear. Trimming shortened V by 0 bases and J by 0 bases, and 8 bases separated the two germline ends. Germline CDR1 KGHSH, CDR2 LQKENI. This CDR3 spans 15 amino acids. The CDR3 spells CASSPPRIMNTEAFF. Incomplete CDR3 DNA: TGTGCCAGCTCACCACCGCGGATCATGAACACTGAA.

A remark on this clone: The read ends 3 residues shy of where the CDR3 ends; the end is completed using the germline J gene. The chain combines TRBV11-3 with TRBJ2-3; 8 positions match TRBD1. This CDR3 comprises 15 residues. After removal of 5 bases from V and 2 bases from J, the junction contained 6 bases not matched to a gene. Germline V gene lookup returns CDR1 SGHNT and CDR2 YENEEA. The CDR3 DNA, read in part, is TGTGCCAGCAGCCCGGGACAGGATAACACAGATACG. It yields the protein CASSPGQDNTDT. The full CDR3 sequence reads CASSPGQDNTDTQYF. Full variable domain (missing parts from reference TRBV11-3 and TRBJ2-3): EAGVVQSPRYKIIEKKQPVAFWCNPISGHNTLYWYLQNLGQGPELLIRYENEEAVDDSQLPKDRFSAERLKGVDSTLKIQPAELGDSAVYLCASSPGQDNTDTQYFGPGTRLTVL.

This clone was detected many times. With the read ending 3 residues before the CDR3 end, the germline J gene is used to fill in that end. This chain links TRBV20-1 with TRBJ2-3; 14 nucleotides line up with TRBD2. Germline V lookup: CDR1 DFQATT, CDR2 SNEGSKA (reference sequence). The CDR3 extends over 14 amino acids. J was trimmed by 4 bases and V by 3 bases; bases with no gene match: 0. The CDR3 sequence is CSARTSGGADTQYF. CDR3 DNA (partial): TGCAGTGCTAGGACTAGCGGGGGGGCAGATACG.

This clone qualifies as medium-sized (0.01 to 0.1%). The missing CDR3 end, 3 residues past where the read stops, is filled in from the germline J gene. The chain recombines TRBV18 with TRBJ2-7, with D perhaps TRBD1 (6 bases). Germline CDR1 is KGHSH and CDR2 is LQKENI. V lost 2 bases and J 6 bases, leaving 14 bases between the germline ends. The CDR3 runs 14 residues. CDR3: CASSPKQGTFEQYF. Incomplete CDR3 DNA: TGTGCCAGCTCACCAAAGCAGGGGACCTTCGAG.

At least ten counts were recorded for this clone. The read comes to an end 3 residues before the CDR3 does, leaving the germline J gene to fill in the end. The gene calls are TRBV6-4 and TRBJ2-5; 15 nucleotides line up with TRBD2. The V segment lost 2 bases and the J segment 2 bases; nucleotides outside the gene matches: 3. CDR3 length: 17 amino acids. Germline V CDR1 and CDR2: MRHNA, SNTAGT. The covered CDR3 bases are TGTGCCAGCAGTGACGGACTAGCGGGGGGGCATCAAGAGACC. This sequence encodes CASSDGLAGGHQET. In full, the CDR3 reads CASSDGLAGGHQETQYF.

The table lists this clone with many counts. The sequenced fragment ends 3 residues before the CDR3 boundary, so the rest is inferred from the germline J gene. The rearrangement uses TRBV29-1 and TRBJ2-5, with D possibly being TRBD2 (6 bases). Trimming pared 6 bases from V and 5 bases from J, leaving 13 bases between. The CDR3 length is 12 residues. The germline CDR1 and CDR2 sequences are SQVTM and ANQGSEA. The CDR3 sequence is CSVTRAGETQYF. Incomplete CDR3 DNA: TGCAGCGTGACCAGGGCGGGGGAGACC.

In this sample, this clone turned up a few times. Read sequence stops 3 residues before the CDR3 end, and the germline J gene provides the missing end. The chain couples TRBV2 to TRBJ1-5; 9 positions agree with TRBD1. The CDR3 runs to 14 residues. The trim removed 4 bases at V and 7 bases at J, leaving 5 bases unmatched. Germline V gene sequence: CDR1 SNHLY, CDR2 FYNNEI. The chain's CDR3 is CASSGTGGGQPQHF. The sequenced part of the CDR3 DNA is TGTGCCAGCAGTGGAACAGGGGGCGGGCAGCCC.

Comments on this clone: The read falls 3 residues short of the CDR3 end, and the missing part is taken from the germline J gene. The rearrangement joins TRBV19 to TRBJ1-5, with D uncertain. Germline V gene data show CDR1 as LNHDA and CDR2 as SQIVND (reference sequence). V was cut by 0 bases and J by 2 bases, with 17 bases left in between. CDR3 size: 18 residues. Incomplete CDR3 DNA: TGTGCCAGTAGTATAGAGGCCGAAGGGTGGGTCGGCAATCAGCCC. This sequence encodes CASSIEAEGWVGNQP. The whole CDR3 reads CASSIEAEGWVGNQPQHF. The full variable domain, in which reference TRBV19 and TRBJ1-5 provide the parts outside the CDR3, is DGGITQSPKYLFRKEGQNVTLSCEQNLNHDAMYWYRQDPGQGLRLIYYSQIVNDFQKGDIAEGYSVSREKKESFPLTVTSAQKNPTAFYLCASSIEAEGWVGNQPQHFGDGTRLSIL.

In regard to this clone: The read finishes 3 residues shy of the CDR3 end, and the germline J gene is used to complete it. The chain carries TRBV6-1 and TRBJ1-1, with 9 nucleotides matching TRBD1. The trim removed 2 bases at V and 6 bases at J, leaving 7 bases unmatched. The CDR3 spans 15 residues. Looked up from germline, CDR1 is MNHNS and CDR2 is SASEGT. Incomplete CDR3 DNA: TGTGCCAGCAGTGAAAGGGACAGGGCATGGGCTGAA. Translation gives CASSERDRAWAE. The whole CDR3 region reads CASSERDRAWAEAFF.

Remarks on this clone: The read terminates 3 residues ahead of where the CDR3 ends, so the germline J gene completes it. The genes are TRBV6-2 or TRBV6-3 and TRBJ1-2; D is ambiguous. The V gene's germline CDR1 is MNHEY and CDR2 SVGEGT. This CDR3 is built from 14 residues. Trimming removed 5 bases at V and 3 bases at J, with 13 bases between. The CDR3 loop is CASSQVGSYYGYTF. The sequenced part of the CDR3 DNA is TGTGCCAGCAGTCAAGTGGGCAGCTACTATGGC.

Only a few counts were recorded for this clone. The read ends 3 residues early relative to the CDR3; the germline J gene fills the gap. The chain has TRBV2 and TRBJ1-2, with D tentatively TRBD1 (6 bases). CDR3 size: 14 residues. V lost 8 bases to trimming and J lost 7 bases, with 20 bases between them. Germline assignment: CDR1 SNHLY and CDR2 FYNNEI. CDR3 DNA (partial): TGTGCCAGCTCTCCTCAGGGGACCCTGGGTGGC. It yields the protein CASSPQGTLGG. The full CDR3 reads CASSPQGTLGGYTF.